Listed here are 10 T cell receptor beta chains from one sample, sequenced in a study of blood T cells in healthy people across ages. Primers used in a second PCR of roughly 6 to 12 cycles were a sample-barcoded 5' primer and a J-beta primer mix. MiXCR, applied by TCRdb to the 5' RACE reads, yields one record per CDR3 protein. The sample lists 600,000 to 850,000 distinct CDR3 sequences; 25% were seen once. In addition, the sample was reused for a study of T cells of mothers and their children.

The sequencing sample was made of blood. The receptors were sampled from a boy younger than 18 in good health.

This clonotype was picked up a small number of times. The V call is TRBV6-1, the J call TRBJ2-1; 10 bases fit TRBD2. This CDR3 comprises 16 residues. Germline loops: CDR1 MNHNS, CDR2 SASEGT. V lost 5 bases to trimming and J lost 4 bases; unmatched junction nucleotides: 8. CDR3 sequence reads: CASSRIAGGLYNEQFF. CDR3 coding DNA: TGTGCCAGCAGTCGAATAGCGGGAGGACTTTACAATGAGCAGTTCTTC.

The chain employs TRBV5-1 and TRBJ2-1; D not resolved. The CDR3 loop spans 16 amino acids. Germline V gene data show CDR1 as SGHRS and CDR2 as YFSETQ. V was cut by 0 bases and J by 4 bases, with 14 bases left in between. CDR3 bases: TGCGCCAGCAGCTTGGGCGGCCTAGTCGGGTACAATGAGCAGTTCTTC. Amino acids: CASSLGGLVGYNEQFF.

This clonotype was detected only a few times. The V gene is TRBV5-4, the J gene TRBJ2-2, with D hard to call. Germline lookup yields CDR1 SGHNT and CDR2 YYREEE (reference sequence). Trimming cost V 1 base and J 3 bases, with 4 bases left between them. The CDR3 totals 13 residues. CDR3 in amino acids: CASSLFDTGELFF. The DNA for the CDR3 is TGTGCCAGCAGCTTGTTTGACACCGGGGAGCTGTTTTTT.

This chain connects TRBV2 to TRBJ2-5, with 7 bases lining up with TRBD2. TRBJ2-7 explains the end of the DNA better; the J call may be wrong. The CDR3 contains 16 residues. The V gene's germline CDR1 is SNHLY and CDR2 FYNNEI. The CDR3 coding sequence is TGTGCCAGCACCGAATTAGTAGCGGGCGAAGACTACGAGCAGTACTTC. This gives the protein CASTELVAGEDYEQYF.

The chain recombines TRBV29-1 with TRBJ2-3; the D is unclear. The germline V gene has CDR1 SQVTM and CDR2 ANQGSEA. CDR3 length: 12 amino acids. V was cut by 7 bases and J by 0 bases, with 8 bases left in between. Here the CDR3 reads CSAAISTDTQYF. The CDR3 DNA sequence: TGCAGCGCAGCGATTAGCACAGATACGCAGTATTTT.

In this sample, this clonotype turned up a few times. The chain joins TRBV5-1 to TRBJ1-5; D remains ambiguous. The CDR3 extends over 13 amino acids. The V end lost 4 bases, the J end lost 7 bases, and 12 bases lay between the germline ends. CDR1 is SGHRS and CDR2 is YFSETQ in the germline V gene. The CDR3 sequence: CASSLSNEQPQHF. In DNA form, the CDR3 reads TGCGCCAGCAGCCTAAGTAATGAACAGCCCCAGCATTTT.

This clonotype has a handful of counts. The chain uses TRBV12-3 or TRBV12-4 and TRBJ2-7, with D unresolved. CDR3 length equals 15 residues. V lost 3 bases, J lost 0 bases, and 12 bases lay in between. The chain's CDR3 is CASSFKGQTSYEQYF. The CDR3, as DNA: TGTGCCAGCAGTTTTAAAGGGCAGACCTCCTACGAGCAGTACTTC.

The chain couples TRBV29-1 to TRBJ2-3; 10 bases line up with TRBD2. J was trimmed by 4 bases and V by 4 bases; bases with no gene match: 17. CDR3 length equals 18 residues. Per the germline V gene, CDR1 is SQVTM and CDR2 is ANQGSEA. CDR3 nucleotide sequence: TGCAGCGTTGCGGGATTAGCGGGGGGCATGGGGGGCTCAGATACGCAGTATTTT. Translating gives CSVAGLAGGMGGSDTQYF.

This clonotype has a handful of counts. The chain recombines TRBV7-8 with TRBJ2-2; D gene ambiguous. CDR3 length equals 16 residues. Germline CDR1 is SGHVS and CDR2 is FQNEAQ. V lost 3 bases, J lost 0 bases, and 11 bases lay in between. The CDR3 reads CASSFTTRSNTGELFF. CDR3 bases: TGTGCCAGCAGCTTCACTACTCGATCGAACACCGGGGAGCTGTTTTTT.

This clonotype was seen more than once but under ten times. The rearrangement joins TRBV2 to TRBJ2-1, with TRBD2 identical over 8 bases. The CDR3 spans 15 residues. V was clipped by 8 bases and J by 7 bases; unmatched bases: 13. CDR1 is SNHLY and CDR2 is FYNNEI in the germline V gene. CDR3 DNA sequence: TGTGCCAGCGGCGTTAGGACTAGCCTAAGTAATGAGCAGTTCTTC. Its protein product is CASGVRTSLSNEQFF.